This T cell receptor beta chain derives from a study of blood T cell repertoires in COVID-19. The CDR3 has 15 residues. The germline V gene has CDR1 LGHDT and CDR2 YNNKEL (reference sequence). V was pared by 1 base and J by 8 bases, with 6 bases of the junction left unmatched. Profiled with immunoSEQ multiplex PCR; TCRdb holds only in-frame clones, not every one. This sample has over 50,000 clones; around 70% occur once, and the top ten carry 4.5% to 5%. This chain joins TRBV3-1 (or the pseudogene TRBV3-2) and TRBJ2-2; 8 bases are shared with TRBD1. This sequence originates from a woman between 65 and 79 years old with COVID-19, enrolled during active disease. The specimen was peripheral blood. The CDR3 reads CASSQGTGFFGELFF. The CDR3 nucleotides are TGTGCCAGCAGCCAAGGGACAGGGTTTTTTGGGGAGCTGTTTTTT.